One T cell receptor beta chain is described in this entry. Lactation, pregnancy, uncontrolled infections and other autoimmune diseases were all grounds for excluding patients. The sample originates from a study of Graves' ophthalmopathy and Graves' hyperthyroidism. Amplified material comprised TCR beta CDR3 regions derived from RNA transcripts. Second-round multiplex PCR followed a first-round RT-PCR using HTBI primers. TCRdb recomputed calls from the multiplex PCR reads with MiXCR, one row per CDR3 protein. The data show about 550,000 distinct CDR3 sequences, roughly 39% seen once. V lost 6 bases to trimming and J lost 7 bases; unmatched junction nucleotides: 8. The CDR3 is 15 amino acids.

The sequenced sample consisted of peripheral blood or thyroid tissue (not recorded which). The gene calls are TRBV12-3 or TRBV12-4 and TRBJ1-5; 11 bases line up with TRBD1. The receptor's source is an adult man with Graves' hyperthyroidism. Written as DNA, the CDR3 is TGTGCCAGCAGCTTCCGGACAGGGGGCGGGCAGCCCCAGCATTTT. Protein: CASSFRTGGGQPQHF.